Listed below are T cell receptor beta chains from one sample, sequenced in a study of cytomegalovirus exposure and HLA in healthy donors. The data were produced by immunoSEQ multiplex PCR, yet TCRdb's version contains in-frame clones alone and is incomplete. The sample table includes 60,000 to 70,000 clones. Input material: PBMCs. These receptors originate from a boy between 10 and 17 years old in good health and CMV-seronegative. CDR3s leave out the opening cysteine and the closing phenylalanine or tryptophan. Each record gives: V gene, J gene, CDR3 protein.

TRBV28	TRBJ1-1	ASSLPRNTEAF
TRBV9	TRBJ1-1	ASSLGTGGVAF
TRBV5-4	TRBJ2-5	ASSLGGLAEETQY
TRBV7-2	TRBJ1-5	ASTLTGGSNQPQH
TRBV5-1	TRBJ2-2	ASSLMAGVGTGELF
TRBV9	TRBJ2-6	ASSASSGANVLT
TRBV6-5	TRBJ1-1	ATYSGHNTEAF
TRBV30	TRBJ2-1	AWKGNEQF
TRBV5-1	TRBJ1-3	ASSLVSQGAAGNTIY
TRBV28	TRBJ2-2	ASLGGGYGELF
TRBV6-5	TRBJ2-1	ASSQIRGTYNEQF
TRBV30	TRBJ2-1	AWSQLNRDYSSRYDEQF
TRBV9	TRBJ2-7	ASSAGGLAYEQY
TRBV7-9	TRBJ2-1	ASETSGRTYNEQF
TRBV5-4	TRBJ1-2	ASSLYQIPQGDGYT
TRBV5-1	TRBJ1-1	ASTDRDWNTEAF
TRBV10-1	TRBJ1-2	ASSAGDSSNYGYT
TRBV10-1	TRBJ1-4	ASSGQGTSGTNEKLF
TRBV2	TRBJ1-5	ASRGVWGLNQPQH
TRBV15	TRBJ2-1	ATSAGDRGSSYNEQF
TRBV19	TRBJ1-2	ASSQGDYGYT
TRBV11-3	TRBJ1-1	ASSFVQGSEAF
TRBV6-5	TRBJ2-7	ATQGSSYEQY
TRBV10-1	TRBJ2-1	ASSKAGTSGTNEQF
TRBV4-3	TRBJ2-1	ASSQGVAGGRDNEQF
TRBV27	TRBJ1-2	ASSVQGNYGYT
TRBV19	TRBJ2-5	ASSINAGGWEQY
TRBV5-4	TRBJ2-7	ASSLLDSYEQY
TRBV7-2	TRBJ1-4	ASSSLLREKLF
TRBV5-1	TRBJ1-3	ASSLSDSGTHH
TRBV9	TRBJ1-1	ASSPQGNTEAF
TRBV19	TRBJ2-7	ASSLTSGPYEQY
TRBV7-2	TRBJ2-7	ASSPYRARSYEQY
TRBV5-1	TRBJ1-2	ASSLTGFDRGNYGYT
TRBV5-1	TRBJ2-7	ASSVPLAGGPGDEQY